A single sample is the source of the 7 T cell receptor beta chains below, sequenced in a study of regulatory T cells in long-lasting Graves disease. Time point denoted: persistent/refractory GD, antithyroid drugs over 5 years with positive TRAb. Preparation of the TCR library used RNA extracted from PBMCs. With iRepertoire HTBI primers and Arm-PCR of CDR3 regions, TCR beta libraries were built. TCRdb re-called the multiplex PCR reads with MiXCR, one entry per CDR3 protein. The repertoire has some 440,000 distinct CDR3 sequences, less than 25% of them found once; the top ten carry 7.8%. Sequenced material: peripheral blood mononuclear cells (PBMCs), taken when the disease was refractory, from a patient treated with antithyroid drugs. These receptors all come from a female donor with Graves disease.

The rearrangement uses TRBV7-2 and TRBJ2-2; TRBD2 matches 12 bases. CDR3 length: 17 residues. Germline V gene data show CDR1 as SGHTA and CDR2 as FQGNSA. V trimming: 5 bases; J trimming: 4 bases; junction bases outside the gene matches: 8. CDR3 amino acids: CASSPSSGRARTGELFF. Here the CDR3 DNA reads TGTGCCAGCAGCCCATCTAGCGGGAGGGCCCGCACCGGGGAGCTGTTTTTT.

This clonotype has more than one count but fewer than ten. This may come from a read error, since a much larger clone is one base off. The rearrangement joins TRBV6-1 to TRBJ1-1; 8 bases line up with TRBD1. Germline loops: CDR1 MNHNS, CDR2 SASEGT. There are 14 residues in the CDR3. After removal of 3 bases from V and 11 bases from J, the junction contained 11 bases not matched to a gene. Written as DNA, the CDR3 is TGTGCCAGCAGTGATCCGTCACAGGGGGTCCGCGCTTTCTTT. Its protein product is CASSDPSQGVRAFF.

This clonotype was seen at least ten times. This chain uses TRBV12-3 or TRBV12-4 with TRBJ2-7; possibly TRBD1 for D (6 bases). Trimming removed 6 bases at V and 6 bases at J, with 15 bases between. This CDR3 spans 13 amino acids. The CDR3 region is CASSPYRVGEQYF. CDR3 coding DNA: TGTGCCAGCAGCCCCTACAGGGTTGGCGAGCAGTACTTC.

This clonotype showed up many times. The chain recombines TRBV2 with TRBJ2-7; unclear D gene. Germline V gene sequence: CDR1 SNHLY, CDR2 FYNNEI. The CDR3 totals 12 residues. V was clipped by 6 bases and J by 0 bases, with 6 bases between them. CDR3 bases: TGTGCCAGCAGGGGGAACTCCTACGAGCAGTACTTC. Protein: CASRGNSYEQYF.

This rearrangement joins TRBV19 to TRBJ2-7; a weak D match, TRBD2 (5 bases). Deletions cut 6 bases from V and 2 bases from J, with 8 bases between. The germline gives CDR1 LNHDA, CDR2 SQIVND (reference sequence). This CDR3 is built from 12 residues. In DNA form, the CDR3 reads TGTGCCAGTAGAGGACTGACCTACGAGCAGTACTTC. Its translation is CASRGLTYEQYF.

The rearrangement links TRBV12-3 or TRBV12-4 to TRBJ2-1, with D uncertain. The CDR3 length is 14 residues. Trimming took 3 bases from V and 15 from J, leaving 21 bases between them. CDR3 sequence reads: CASSFTRDAKLPFF. The CDR3 DNA is TGTGCCAGCAGTTTCACTCGCGACGCCAAATTGCCGTTCTTC.

This clonotype was picked up many times. The chain links TRBV7-2 to TRBJ2-7, with 7 bases fitting TRBD1. Germline assignment: CDR1 SGHTA and CDR2 FQGNSA. There are 14 residues in the CDR3. The V segment lost 5 bases and the J segment 3 bases; nucleotides outside the gene matches: 7. The DNA for the CDR3 is TGTGCCAGCAGCGAAACCGGGACAGTCTACGAGCAGTACTTC. Translation gives CASSETGTVYEQYF.